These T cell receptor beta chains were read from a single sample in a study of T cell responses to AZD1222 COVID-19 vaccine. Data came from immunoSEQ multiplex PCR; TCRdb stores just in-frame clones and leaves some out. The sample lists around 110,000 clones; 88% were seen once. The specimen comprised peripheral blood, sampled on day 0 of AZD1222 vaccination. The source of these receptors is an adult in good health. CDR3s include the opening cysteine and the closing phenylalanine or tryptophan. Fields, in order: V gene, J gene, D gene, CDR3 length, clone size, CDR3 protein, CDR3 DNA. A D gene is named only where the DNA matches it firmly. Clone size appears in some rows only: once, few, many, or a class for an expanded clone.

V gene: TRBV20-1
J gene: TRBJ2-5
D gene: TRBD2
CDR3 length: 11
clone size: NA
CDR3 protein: CRAAGGETQYF
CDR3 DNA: TGCAGAGCCGCGGGGGGCGAGACCCAGTACTTC

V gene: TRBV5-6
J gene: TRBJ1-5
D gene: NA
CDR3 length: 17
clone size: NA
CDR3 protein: CASSTPQGGRARQPQHF
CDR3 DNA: TGTGCCAGCAGCACCCCCCAGGGCGGCAGGGCGAGGCAGCCCCAGCATTTT

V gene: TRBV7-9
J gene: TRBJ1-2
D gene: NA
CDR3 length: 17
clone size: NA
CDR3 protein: CASSYPKPGEGDYGYTF
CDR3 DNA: TGTGCCAGCAGTTACCCGAAACCAGGGGAGGGCGACTATGGCTACACCTTC

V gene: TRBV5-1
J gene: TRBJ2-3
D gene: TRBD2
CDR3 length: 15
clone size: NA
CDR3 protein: CASSLAGAFTDTQYF
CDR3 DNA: TGCGCCAGCAGCTTAGCGGGAGCGTTCACAGATACGCAGTATTTT

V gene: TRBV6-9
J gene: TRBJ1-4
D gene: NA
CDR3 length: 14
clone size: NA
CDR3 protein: CASSFGRENEKLFF
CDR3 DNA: TGTGCCAGCAGTTTTGGGAGGGAGAATGAAAAACTGTTTTTT

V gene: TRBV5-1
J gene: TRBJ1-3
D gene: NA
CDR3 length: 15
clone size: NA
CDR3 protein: CASSPGFYSGNTIYF
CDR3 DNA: TGCGCCAGCAGCCCCGGCTTTTACTCTGGAAACACCATATATTTT

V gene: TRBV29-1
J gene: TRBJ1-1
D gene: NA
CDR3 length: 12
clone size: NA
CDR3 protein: CSVEERRTEAFF
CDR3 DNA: TGCAGCGTTGAAGAGCGGCGCACTGAAGCTTTCTTT

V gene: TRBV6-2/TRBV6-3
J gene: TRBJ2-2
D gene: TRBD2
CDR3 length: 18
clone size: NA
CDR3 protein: CASSRRLAGGSYTGELFF
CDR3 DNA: TGTGCCAGCAGCCGCCGACTAGCGGGGGGGAGCTACACCGGGGAGCTGTTTTTT

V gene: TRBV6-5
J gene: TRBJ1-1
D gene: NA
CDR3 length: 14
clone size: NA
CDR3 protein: CASSYSWGNTEAFF
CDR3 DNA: TGTGCCAGCAGTTACTCATGGGGGAACACTGAAGCTTTCTTT

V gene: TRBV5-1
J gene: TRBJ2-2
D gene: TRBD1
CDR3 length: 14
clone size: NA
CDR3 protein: CASSKDRGNGELFF
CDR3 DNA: TGCGCCAGCAGCAAGGACAGGGGTAATGGGGAGCTGTTTTTT

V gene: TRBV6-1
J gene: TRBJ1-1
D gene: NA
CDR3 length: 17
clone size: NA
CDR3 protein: CASSDPVGVQPYTEAFF
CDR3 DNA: TGTGCCAGCAGTGACCCGGTGGGGGTCCAACCTTACACTGAAGCTTTCTTT

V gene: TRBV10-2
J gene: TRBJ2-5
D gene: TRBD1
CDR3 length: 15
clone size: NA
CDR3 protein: CASSTTGTGRETQYF
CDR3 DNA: TGCGCCAGCAGTACAACCGGGACAGGGCGAGAGACCCAGTACTTC

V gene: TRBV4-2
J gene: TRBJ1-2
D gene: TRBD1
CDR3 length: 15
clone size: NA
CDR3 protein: CASSQDRAGGYGYTF
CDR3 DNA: TGTGCCAGCAGCCAAGATCGGGCAGGGGGCTATGGCTACACCTTC

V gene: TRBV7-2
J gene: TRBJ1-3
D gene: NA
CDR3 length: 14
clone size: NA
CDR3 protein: CASSPLGLGNTIYF
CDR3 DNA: TGTGCCAGCAGCCCTTTAGGGTTAGGAAACACCATATATTTT

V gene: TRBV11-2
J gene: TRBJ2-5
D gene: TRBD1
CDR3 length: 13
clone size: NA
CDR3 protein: CASSYDRGETQYF
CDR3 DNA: TGTGCCAGCAGCTATGACAGGGGTGAGACCCAGTACTTC

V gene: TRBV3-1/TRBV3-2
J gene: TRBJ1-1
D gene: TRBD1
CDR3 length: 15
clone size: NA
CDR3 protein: CASSQGTGGSTEAFF
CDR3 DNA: TGTGCCAGCAGCCAAGGGACAGGGGGCTCGACTGAAGCTTTCTTT

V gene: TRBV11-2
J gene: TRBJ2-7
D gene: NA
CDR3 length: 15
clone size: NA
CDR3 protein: CASSLFYEGTYEQYF
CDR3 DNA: TGTGCCAGCAGCTTATTCTACGAGGGGACCTACGAGCAGTACTTC

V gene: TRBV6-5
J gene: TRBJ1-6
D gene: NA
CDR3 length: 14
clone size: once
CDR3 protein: CASNLHRDEATLHF
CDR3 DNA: TGTGCCAGCAACCTACACCGGGACGAAGCAACCCTCCACTTT

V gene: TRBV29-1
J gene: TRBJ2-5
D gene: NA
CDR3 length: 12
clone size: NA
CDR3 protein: CSVAAYQETQYF
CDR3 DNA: TGCAGCGTTGCTGCGTACCAAGAGACCCAGTACTTC

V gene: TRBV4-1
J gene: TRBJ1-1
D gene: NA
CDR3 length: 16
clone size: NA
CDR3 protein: CASSHFRSSMNTEAFF
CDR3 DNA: TGCGCCAGCAGCCACTTCAGGAGCTCCATGAACACTGAAGCTTTCTTT